These T cell receptor beta chains were read from a single sample in a study of blood T cell repertoires in COVID-19. The method was immunoSEQ multiplex PCR; TCRdb's version includes in-frame clones alone and lacks a portion of them. The sample has fewer than 350,000 clones; about 90% are singletons. The sample consisted of PBMCs or T cells enriched from blood (not recorded which). These receptors were obtained from a woman under 30 with acute COVID-19. The CDR3 runs from the conserved cysteine through the conserved F or W. Fields, in order: CDR3 length, D gene, clone size, J gene, V gene, CDR3 protein, CDR3 DNA. A D gene is named only where the DNA matches it firmly. Clone size is stated in some rows and not others, as once, few, many or a class when expanded.

CDR3 length: 16
D gene: NA
clone size: NA
J gene: TRBJ2-7
V gene: TRBV6-1
CDR3 protein: CASSEAGPRTSYEQYF
CDR3 DNA: TGTGCCAGCAGTGAGGCGGGACCTCGGACCTCCTACGAGCAGTACTTC

CDR3 length: 16
D gene: NA
clone size: NA
J gene: TRBJ2-2
V gene: TRBV21-1
CDR3 protein: CASSKMGGDLGWELFF
CDR3 DNA: TGTGCCAGCAGCAAAATGGGGGGGGACCTCGGATGGGAGCTGTTTTTT

CDR3 length: 13
D gene: TRBD1
clone size: NA
J gene: TRBJ1-2
V gene: TRBV19
CDR3 protein: CASRNRGESGYTF
CDR3 DNA: TGTGCTAGCAGAAACAGGGGAGAGTCAGGCTACACCTTC

CDR3 length: 15
D gene: NA
clone size: NA
J gene: TRBJ2-2
V gene: TRBV11-2
CDR3 protein: CASSLTGTNTGELFF
CDR3 DNA: TGTGCCAGCAGCTTAACAGGGACGAACACCGGGGAGCTGTTTTTT

CDR3 length: 14
D gene: NA
clone size: NA
J gene: TRBJ2-5
V gene: TRBV5-1
CDR3 protein: CASSLSRLTETQYF
CDR3 DNA: TGCGCCAGCAGCTTGTCACGACTAACAGAGACCCAGTACTTC

CDR3 length: 21
D gene: TRBD2
clone size: NA
J gene: TRBJ2-3
V gene: TRBV5-1
CDR3 protein: CASTPSEQLTSGRSVTDTQYF
CDR3 DNA: TGCGCCAGCACCCCATCCGAACAACTAACTAGCGGGAGGAGTGTCACAGATACGCAGTATTTT

CDR3 length: 15
D gene: TRBD2
clone size: NA
J gene: TRBJ2-5
V gene: TRBV15
CDR3 protein: CATSPPGLAQETQYF
CDR3 DNA: TGTGCCACCAGCCCACCGGGACTAGCTCAAGAGACCCAGTACTTC

CDR3 length: 14
D gene: NA
clone size: NA
J gene: TRBJ2-3
V gene: TRBV7-9
CDR3 protein: CASSPIYRVDTQYF
CDR3 DNA: TGTGCCAGCAGCCCCATATACAGGGTAGATACGCAGTATTTT

CDR3 length: 15
D gene: NA
clone size: NA
J gene: TRBJ1-5
V gene: TRBV28
CDR3 protein: CASIEGRTVNQPQHF
CDR3 DNA: TGTGCCAGCATTGAGGGTCGGACAGTAAATCAGCCCCAGCATTTT

CDR3 length: 15
D gene: NA
clone size: NA
J gene: TRBJ1-2
V gene: TRBV18
CDR3 protein: CASSPDTGRNYGYTF
CDR3 DNA: TGTGCCAGCTCACCAGATACAGGGCGCAACTATGGCTACACCTTC

CDR3 length: 14
D gene: NA
clone size: NA
J gene: TRBJ2-2
V gene: TRBV4-3
CDR3 protein: CASRPGTNTGELFF
CDR3 DNA: TGCGCCAGCAGGCCGGGGACGAACACCGGGGAGCTGTTTTTT

CDR3 length: 14
D gene: TRBD1
clone size: NA
J gene: TRBJ2-2
V gene: TRBV5-4
CDR3 protein: CASSGRGKAGELFF
CDR3 DNA: TGTGCCAGCAGCGGCAGGGGGAAGGCCGGGGAGCTGTTTTTT

CDR3 length: 16
D gene: TRBD1
clone size: NA
J gene: TRBJ1-4
V gene: TRBV5-1
CDR3 protein: CASSSQQGAVGEKLFF
CDR3 DNA: TGCGCCAGCAGTTCGCAACAGGGGGCGGTGGGTGAAAAACTGTTTTTT

CDR3 length: 15
D gene: TRBD1
clone size: NA
J gene: TRBJ2-7
V gene: TRBV28
CDR3 protein: CASRSPGQGTHEQYF
CDR3 DNA: TGTGCCAGCAGGTCCCCGGGACAGGGGACCCACGAGCAGTACTTC

CDR3 length: 15
D gene: NA
clone size: NA
J gene: TRBJ2-5
V gene: TRBV6-1
CDR3 protein: CASSELGVARETQYF
CDR3 DNA: TGTGCCAGCAGTGAGCTTGGAGTAGCCCGGGAGACCCAGTACTTC

CDR3 length: 16
D gene: NA
clone size: few
J gene: TRBJ2-6
V gene: TRBV7-9
CDR3 protein: CASSSPRGSGANVLTF
CDR3 DNA: TGTGCCAGCAGCTCCCCCCGGGGCTCTGGGGCCAACGTCCTGACTTTC

CDR3 length: 15
D gene: NA
clone size: NA
J gene: TRBJ1-2
V gene: TRBV6-2/TRBV6-3
CDR3 protein: CASSLRNSMQGGYTF
CDR3 DNA: TGTGCCAGCAGCCTCAGGAACTCGATGCAAGGTGGCTACACCTTC

CDR3 length: 13
D gene: TRBD2
clone size: NA
J gene: TRBJ2-7
V gene: TRBV29-1
CDR3 protein: CSVDGGLGYEQYF
CDR3 DNA: TGCAGCGTTGATGGGGGACTAGGATACGAGCAGTACTTC

CDR3 length: 16
D gene: NA
clone size: NA
J gene: TRBJ2-6
V gene: TRBV4-3
CDR3 protein: CASSQAGVSGANVLTF
CDR3 DNA: TGCGCCAGCAGCCAAGCGGGGGTCTCTGGGGCCAACGTCCTGACTTTC

CDR3 length: 16
D gene: NA
clone size: NA
J gene: TRBJ2-1
V gene: TRBV6-1
CDR3 protein: CASSEASTGSYNEQFF
CDR3 DNA: TGTGCCAGCAGTGAAGCCTCAACGGGCTCCTACAATGAGCAGTTCTTC

CDR3 length: 12
D gene: NA
clone size: NA
J gene: TRBJ2-5
V gene: TRBV7-9
CDR3 protein: CATGSVQETQYF
CDR3 DNA: TGTGCCACGGGGTCAGTCCAAGAGACCCAGTACTTC

CDR3 length: 16
D gene: TRBD1
clone size: NA
J gene: TRBJ2-1
V gene: TRBV5-1
CDR3 protein: CASSTQQGSRGNEQFF
CDR3 DNA: TGCGCCAGCAGCACACAACAGGGGTCCCGTGGGAATGAGCAGTTCTTC

CDR3 length: 13
D gene: NA
clone size: once
J gene: TRBJ1-1
V gene: TRBV7-3
CDR3 protein: CASSVQMNTEAFF
CDR3 DNA: TGTGCCAGCAGCGTACAGATGAACACTGAAGCTTTCTTT

CDR3 length: 17
D gene: TRBD1
clone size: NA
J gene: TRBJ1-3
V gene: TRBV6-1
CDR3 protein: CASSEYRGSDPGNTIYF
CDR3 DNA: TGTGCCAGCAGTGAATACAGGGGAAGCGACCCTGGAAACACCATATATTTT

CDR3 length: 14
D gene: NA
clone size: NA
J gene: TRBJ2-2
V gene: TRBV4-3
CDR3 protein: CASSPGVVAGELFF
CDR3 DNA: TGCGCCAGCAGCCCGGGTGTGGTAGCCGGGGAGCTGTTTTTT

CDR3 length: 13
D gene: TRBD1
clone size: NA
J gene: TRBJ1-1
V gene: TRBV18
CDR3 protein: CASSRQGGAEAFF
CDR3 DNA: TGTGCCAGCTCACGACAGGGGGGCGCTGAAGCTTTCTTT

CDR3 length: 13
D gene: NA
clone size: NA
J gene: TRBJ2-3
V gene: TRBV9
CDR3 protein: CASSSRSKDTQYF
CDR3 DNA: TGTGCCAGCAGCTCCCGCTCTAAGGATACGCAGTATTTT

CDR3 length: 14
D gene: NA
clone size: NA
J gene: TRBJ2-1
V gene: TRBV19
CDR3 protein: CASSIGDIGNEQFF
CDR3 DNA: TGTGCCAGTAGTATAGGAGACATTGGGAATGAGCAGTTCTTC

CDR3 length: 15
D gene: NA
clone size: NA
J gene: TRBJ2-7
V gene: TRBV6-2/TRBV6-3
CDR3 protein: CASSYRGLNAYEQYF
CDR3 DNA: TGTGCCAGCAGTTACAGGGGACTGAACGCCTACGAGCAGTACTTC

CDR3 length: 16
D gene: TRBD1
clone size: NA
J gene: TRBJ1-5
V gene: TRBV14
CDR3 protein: CASSHGATGGNQPQHF
CDR3 DNA: TGTGCCAGCAGCCACGGGGCGACAGGGGGCAATCAGCCCCAGCATTTT

CDR3 length: 18
D gene: TRBD2
clone size: once
J gene: TRBJ2-1
V gene: TRBV27
CDR3 protein: CASSLPPTSGSAYNEQFF
CDR3 DNA: TGTGCCAGCAGTTTACCTCCCACTAGCGGGAGTGCCTACAATGAGCAGTTCTTC

CDR3 length: 16
D gene: TRBD2
clone size: NA
J gene: TRBJ2-5
V gene: TRBV3-1/TRBV3-2
CDR3 protein: CASLSNKRELQETQYF
CDR3 DNA: TGTGCCAGCCTTTCAAACAAGCGGGAACTCCAAGAGACCCAGTACTTC

CDR3 length: 12
D gene: NA
clone size: NA
J gene: TRBJ2-7
V gene: TRBV6-2/TRBV6-3
CDR3 protein: CASSFRGYEQYF
CDR3 DNA: TGTGCCAGCAGTTTCAGGGGTTACGAGCAGTACTTC

CDR3 length: 14
D gene: TRBD1
clone size: NA
J gene: TRBJ1-4
V gene: TRBV7-2
CDR3 protein: CASSKRQGDEKLFF
CDR3 DNA: TGTGCCAGCAGCAAACGACAGGGAGATGAAAAACTGTTTTTT

CDR3 length: 15
D gene: TRBD1
clone size: NA
J gene: TRBJ2-1
V gene: TRBV25-1
CDR3 protein: CASSSGTGADNEQFF
CDR3 DNA: TGTGCCAGCAGTTCCGGGACAGGGGCGGACAATGAGCAGTTCTTC

CDR3 length: 15
D gene: TRBD1
clone size: NA
J gene: TRBJ1-2
V gene: TRBV15
CDR3 protein: CATSSPGQGFYGYTF
CDR3 DNA: TGTGCCACCAGCTCTCCGGGACAGGGCTTCTATGGCTACACCTTC

CDR3 length: 16
D gene: NA
clone size: NA
J gene: TRBJ1-6
V gene: TRBV24-1
CDR3 protein: CATSNRTSSYNSPLHF
CDR3 DNA: TGTGCCACGTCTAACAGGACGAGCTCCTATAATTCACCCCTCCACTTT

CDR3 length: 14
D gene: TRBD1
clone size: NA
J gene: TRBJ1-2
V gene: TRBV4-1
CDR3 protein: CASSQAQGTGGYTF
CDR3 DNA: TGCGCCAGCAGCCAAGCTCAGGGGACAGGGGGCTACACCTTC

CDR3 length: 11
D gene: TRBD2
clone size: NA
J gene: TRBJ2-2
V gene: TRBV11-2
CDR3 protein: CASSRGGKLFF
CDR3 DNA: TGTGCCAGCAGCCGGGGGGGCAAGCTGTTTTTT

CDR3 length: 17
D gene: TRBD2
clone size: NA
J gene: TRBJ2-1
V gene: TRBV7-9
CDR3 protein: CASSLEATSGVYNEQFF
CDR3 DNA: TGTGCCAGCAGCTTAGAGGCTACTAGCGGGGTATACAATGAGCAGTTCTTC

CDR3 length: 15
D gene: TRBD2
clone size: NA
J gene: TRBJ2-2
V gene: TRBV27
CDR3 protein: CASGASGRNTGELFF
CDR3 DNA: TGTGCCAGCGGCGCTAGCGGGAGGAACACCGGGGAGCTGTTTTTT

CDR3 length: 17
D gene: TRBD1
clone size: NA
J gene: TRBJ1-3
V gene: TRBV6-1
CDR3 protein: CASSDRFDRGRGNTIYF
CDR3 DNA: TGTGCCAGCAGTGATAGGTTTGACAGGGGTCGTGGAAACACCATATATTTT

CDR3 length: 14
D gene: NA
clone size: once
J gene: TRBJ1-5
V gene: TRBV27
CDR3 protein: CASKGRDWSQPQHF
CDR3 DNA: TGTGCCAGCAAGGGGAGGGACTGGAGTCAGCCCCAGCATTTT

CDR3 length: 15
D gene: NA
clone size: NA
J gene: TRBJ1-2
V gene: TRBV19
CDR3 protein: CASTTDAGATYGYTF
CDR3 DNA: TGTGCCAGTACCACGGATGCGGGGGCTACCTATGGCTACACCTTC

CDR3 length: 18
D gene: TRBD1
clone size: NA
J gene: TRBJ1-5
V gene: TRBV4-1
CDR3 protein: CASSQDRQGAYSNQPQHF
CDR3 DNA: TGCGCCAGCAGCCAAGATCGTCAGGGGGCCTATAGCAATCAGCCCCAGCATTTT

CDR3 length: 15
D gene: NA
clone size: NA
J gene: TRBJ1-3
V gene: TRBV27
CDR3 protein: CASSLSAATGNTIYF
CDR3 DNA: TGTGCCAGCAGTCTTTCAGCGGCAACTGGAAACACCATATATTTT

CDR3 length: 15
D gene: TRBD1
clone size: NA
J gene: TRBJ2-6
V gene: TRBV27
CDR3 protein: CASSRQGAGANVLTF
CDR3 DNA: TGTGCCAGCAGCCGTCAGGGGGCTGGGGCCAACGTCCTGACTTTC

CDR3 length: 14
D gene: NA
clone size: NA
J gene: TRBJ1-1
V gene: TRBV4-2
CDR3 protein: CASSPVGGFAEAFF
CDR3 DNA: TGTGCCAGCAGCCCGGTGGGGGGGTTCGCTGAAGCTTTCTTT

CDR3 length: 17
D gene: TRBD2
clone size: NA
J gene: TRBJ2-1
V gene: TRBV5-1
CDR3 protein: CASSLEPSGRIRNEQFF
CDR3 DNA: TGCGCCAGCAGCTTGGAGCCTAGCGGGAGAATAAGGAATGAGCAGTTCTTC

CDR3 length: 20
D gene: TRBD2
clone size: NA
J gene: TRBJ2-2
V gene: TRBV24-1
CDR3 protein: CATSDPPLAGEFANTGELFF
CDR3 DNA: TGTGCCACCAGTGACCCTCCTCTAGCGGGAGAGTTCGCGAACACCGGGGAGCTGTTTTTT

CDR3 length: 16
D gene: TRBD2
clone size: NA
J gene: TRBJ2-1
V gene: TRBV19
CDR3 protein: CASSILGDSGSNEQFF
CDR3 DNA: TGTGCCAGTAGTATCCTTGGGGATAGCGGGAGCAATGAGCAGTTCTTC